This TCR beta chain was identified in a study of long-term antiretroviral therapy in people with HIV. Findings of the study overall: HIV repertoires had narrower CDR3 length ranges than controls.

This CDR3 region has 13 residues. With 7 bases removed from V and 8 bases from J, the gap between germline ends came to 15 bases. Germline V gene lookup returns CDR1 MDHEN and CDR2 SYDVKM. Version v3.0 of the immunoSEQ assay was performed at survey level. The table came from immunoSEQ multiplex PCR; TCRdb's copy has only in-frame clones and leaves some out. The table lists more than 15,000 clones, about 77% of them singletons. This clone was detected only once. Its antigen is not known. The sequences come from unsorted PBMCs, collected at the start of antiretroviral therapy, before treatment. This rearrangement joins TRBV28 to TRBJ1-3; TRBD1 might be the D (6 bases). This clonotype originated in a woman in her forties with HIV. The CDR3 DNA reads TGTGCCAGCAACCCCGGGACAATTGACACCATATATTTT. As protein: CASNPGTIDTIYF.